These 27 T cell receptor beta chains originate from one sample sequenced in a study of T cell repertoires in cytomegalovirus infection. One entry per CDR3 protein results from TCRdb running MiXCR on the reads. Here the sample spans some 350,000 distinct CDR3 sequences, roughly 34% being singletons. No antigens are known for them. The starting material was cultured PBMCs, obtained from culture after CMV antigen stimulation. These receptors came from a human donor in good health (CMV status not recorded). Some clones in this sample may be carry-over from other donors' samples.

The V call is TRBV6-2 or TRBV6-3, the J call TRBJ2-7; TRBD2 aligns across 10 bases. The length of the CDR3 is 16 residues. Trimming removed 5 bases from V and 0 bases from J; junction bases left unmatched: 7. Germline lookup yields CDR1 MNHEY and CDR2 SVGEGT. The chain's CDR3 is CASSKSLAGASYEQYV. The CDR3 nucleotides are TGTGCCAGCAGTAAGTCGCTAGCGGGAGCCTCCTACGAGCAGTACGTC.

This clonotype was seen a single time. This chain joins TRBV28 and TRBJ2-7; 12 bases are shared with TRBD2. Per the germline V gene, CDR1 is MDHEN and CDR2 is SYDVKM. Losses at the gene ends were 1 base for V and 10 bases for J; bases not matched to a gene: 5. The CDR3 runs 14 residues. CDR3 coding DNA: TGTGCCAGCAGTTTATCTACTAGCGGGAGGATCCAGTACGTC. It encodes CASSLSTSGRIQYV.

This clonotype was seen a handful of times. V gene TRBV27 combines with J gene TRBJ1-2; tentative D call: TRBD1 (5 bases). The CDR3 extends over 15 amino acids. CDR1 MNHEY and CDR2 SMNVEV come from the germline V gene (reference sequence). V lost 7 bases to trimming and J lost 8 bases, with 23 bases between them. The CDR3 here is CASTPGDSRLGGYTF. In DNA, the CDR3 is TGTGCCAGCACCCCGGGAGACAGTCGCCTGGGGGGCTACACCTTC.

The sample holds one count of this clonotype. The CDR3 spells CASSYSMKRESTDTQYF. As DNA, the CDR3 is TGTGCCAGCAGTTACTCGATGAAGCGGGAGAGCACAGATACGCAGTATTTT. The chain joins TRBV6-2 or TRBV6-3 to TRBJ2-3; 8 bases are shared with TRBD2. The CDR3 consists of 17 residues. The ends lost 0 bases at V and 0 bases at J; junction bases unmatched: 5. The germline V gene encodes CDR1 MNHEY and CDR2 SVGEGT.

V usage is TRBV28 and J usage is TRBJ2-5; perhaps TRBD1 as D (6 bases). The CDR3 spans 14 residues. Germline CDR1 MDHEN, CDR2 SYDVKM. V was cut by 6 bases and J by 5 bases, with 16 bases left in between. The CDR3 DNA sequence: TGTGCCAGCAGCAACAGGGCAGGTGGGGAGACCCAGTACTTC. It is translated as CASSNRAGGETQYF. Based on the CDR3 plus reference TRBV28 and TRBJ2-5, the full variable domain is DVKVTQSSRYLVKRTGEKVFLECVQDMDHENMFWYRQDPGLGLRLIYFSYDVKMKEKGDIPEGYSVSREKKERFSLILESASTNQTSMYLCASSNRAGGETQYFGPGTRLLVL.

This clonotype has only a few counts. The CDR3 DNA follows: TGCGCCAGCAGCCGAGGACCGGGACAGGGATCCGCTAATGAAAAACTGTTTTTT. Amino acid sequence: CASSRGPGQGSANEKLFF. This rearrangement joins TRBV4-3 to TRBJ1-4; 9 positions match TRBD1. The V segment lost 4 bases and the J segment 3 bases; nucleotides outside the gene matches: 12. The CDR3 spans 18 residues. Germline CDR1 is LGHNA and CDR2 is YSLEER.

The gene calls are TRBV29-1 and TRBJ2-5; perhaps TRBD2 as D (6 bases). The CDR3 sequence is 13 residues long. V dropped 6 bases and J dropped 4 bases, with 15 bases sitting between them. Germline V lookup: CDR1 SQVTM, CDR2 ANQGSEA. The CDR3 bases are TGCAGCGTCGGCCGGGAGACAAGAGAGACCCAGTACTTC. Its protein is CSVGRETRETQYF.

In its sample, this clonotype was seen many times. The rearrangement links TRBV25-1 to TRBJ2-3; tentatively, D is TRBD2 (5 bases). CDR3 size: 13 residues. Trimming shortened V by 7 bases and J by 7 bases, and 15 bases separated the two germline ends. Germline loops: CDR1 MGHDK, CDR2 SYGVNS. DNA of the CDR3: TGTGCCAGCACATCGGCTAGCTTGAATACGCAGTATTTT. Protein product: CASTSASLNTQYF.

The chain has TRBV10-3 and TRBJ2-5; the match to TRBD2 covers 7 bases. The CDR3 runs to 13 residues. CDR1 is ENHRY, CDR2 SYGVKD, per germline. V lost 10 bases, J lost 2 bases, and 7 bases stayed unmatched. The CDR3 nucleotides are TGTGCCAGCAAGAAGCGGGATCAAGAGACCCAGTACTTC. Its translation is CASKKRDQETQYF.

This clonotype was recorded only once. Since a much larger clone is just one base distant, this may be a read error. V and J are TRBV6-1 and TRBJ2-2; unclear D gene. CDR3 size: 14 residues. CDR1 and CDR2 from the germline V gene are MNHNS and SASEGT. The CDR3 protein is CVSSLNAGTGELFF. The CDR3 DNA sequence: TGTGTCAGCAGTTTAAACGCTGGAACCGGGGAGCTGTTTTTT.

This clonotype was counted a few times. The chain couples TRBV2 to TRBJ1-5, with D maybe TRBD1 (6 bases). V was clipped by 4 bases and J by 4 bases, with 17 bases between them. Germline V gene data show CDR1 as SNHLY and CDR2 as FYNNEI. The CDR3 contains 16 residues. The CDR3 spells CASSVGLKGENQPQHF. The DNA of the CDR3 is TGTGCCAGCAGTGTGGGTCTGAAGGGGGAAAATCAGCCCCAGCATTTT.

This clonotype was recorded a few times. CDR3 protein: CASSLARTSGLSAYEQYF. CDR3 bases: TGTGCCAGCAGCTTAGCTAGGACTAGCGGGTTATCTGCCTACGAGCAGTACTTC. V and J are TRBV7-8 and TRBJ2-7; 11 nucleotides line up with TRBD2. This CDR3 has 18 residues. Germline V CDR1 and CDR2: SGHVS, FQNEAQ. With V trimmed by 0 bases and J by 2 bases, 9 bases remained unmatched.

This clonotype was counted a few times. This chain uses TRBV19 with TRBJ1-3; TRBD1 is a possible D gene (5 bases). Per the germline V gene, CDR1 is LNHDA and CDR2 is SQIVND (reference sequence). CDR3 length: 18 residues. Deletions cut 5 bases from V and 2 bases from J, with 22 bases between. The CDR3 region is CASSLRYKFWGTGNTIYF. DNA for the CDR3: TGTGCCAGTAGTTTACGGTATAAGTTCTGGGGCACTGGAAACACCATATATTTT.

This chain links TRBV20-1 with TRBJ2-7; D assignment may be TRBD1 or TRBD2 (5 bases each). The CDR3 runs 15 residues. The germline CDR1 and CDR2 sequences are DFQATT and SNEGSKA (reference sequence). The ends were cut back, 4 bases at V and 3 bases at J, with 19 bases in the middle. The CDR3 DNA reads as TGCAGTGCTAAGGGACGGCTAGCCACCGGCTACGAGCAGTACTTC. Amino acid sequence: CSAKGRLATGYEQYF.

This clonotype was seen only a few times. The genes are TRBV4-3 and TRBJ2-7; the D call may be TRBD1 or TRBD2 (6 bases each). This CDR3 has 16 residues. CDR1 LGHNA and CDR2 YSLEER come from the germline V gene. V was cut by 4 bases and J by 2 bases, with 18 bases left in between. The CDR3 nucleotides are TGCGCCAGCAGCCTGCCGATAGGGGGGCGGACCTACGAGCAGTACTTC. The encoded protein is CASSLPIGGRTYEQYF.

This CDR3 is CASNFLQSSYEQYF. The CDR3 DNA is TGTGCCAGCAATTTTTTACAGTCCTCCTACGAGCAGTACTTC. V gene TRBV6-2 or TRBV6-3 combines with J gene TRBJ2-7; D not resolved. With 7 bases removed from V and 0 bases from J, the gap between germline ends came to 13 bases. This CDR3 spans 14 amino acids. Germline loops: CDR1 MNHEY, CDR2 SVGEGT.

This clonotype came up a few times. The V gene is TRBV6-6, the J gene TRBJ1-4; a weak D match, TRBD1 (5 bases). The V and J ends lost 2 bases and 5 bases respectively, with 12 bases between them. The CDR3 contains 15 residues. Germline loops: CDR1 MNHNY, CDR2 SVGAGI (reference sequence). CDR3 protein: CASSYRGGENEKLFF. In nucleotides, the CDR3 is TGTGCCAGCAGTTACAGGGGAGGTGAGAATGAAAAACTGTTTTTT.

J is TRBJ2-2 and V is TRBV4-1; no clear D gene. V dropped 0 bases and J dropped 4 bases, with 21 bases sitting between them. There are 19 residues in the CDR3. The germline V gene has CDR1 MGHRA and CDR2 YSYEKL. The CDR3 is CASSQELVGPPSGTGELFF. CDR3 DNA sequence: TGCGCCAGCAGCCAAGAATTGGTTGGTCCCCCGAGTGGCACCGGGGAGCTGTTTTTT.

CDR3: CASSYPASSSYEQYF. The CDR3 DNA sequence: TGTGCCAGCAGTTACCCGGCGTCGAGCTCCTACGAGCAGTACTTC. The chain couples TRBV6-2 or TRBV6-3 to TRBJ2-7; D not certain. This CDR3 has 15 amino acids. The germline CDR1 and CDR2 sequences are MNHEY and SVGEGT. Trimming cost V 2 bases and J 0 bases, with 11 bases left between them.

This chain connects TRBV7-6 to TRBJ2-5; D uncertain. The CDR3 spans 14 residues. V was shortened by 1 base and J by 2 bases, with 8 bases between the two germline ends. The germline V gene has CDR1 SGHVS and CDR2 FNYEAQ. The CDR3 loop is CASSLVAPQETQYF. CDR3 in DNA: TGTGCCAGCAGCTTAGTGGCGCCGCAAGAGACCCAGTACTTC.

The chain is built from TRBV7-2 and TRBJ2-2; no definite D call. CDR1 and CDR2 from the germline V gene are SGHTA and FQGNSA. This CDR3 contains 14 residues. The V gene lost 2 bases and the J gene lost 6 bases, with 10 bases spanning the gap. The CDR3 loop reads CASSLSRTAGELFF. The DNA of the CDR3 is TGTGCCAGCAGCTTAAGTAGAACTGCCGGGGAGCTGTTTTTT.

The chain uses TRBV7-9 and TRBJ2-3, with TRBD2 as a possible D gene (6 bases). The CDR3 runs to 17 residues. Per the germline V gene, CDR1 is SEHNR and CDR2 is FQNEAQ (reference sequence). Between the trimmed V and J ends, which lost 1 base and 2 bases, there was a span of 16 bases. The CDR3 spells CASSLGTMAGYTDTQYF. The CDR3 DNA is TGTGCCAGCAGCTTAGGGACTATGGCGGGGTACACAGATACGCAGTATTTT.

In this sample, this clonotype turned up many times. The V and J genes are TRBV7-2 and TRBJ1-2, with D unresolved. The CDR3 totals 14 residues. Deletions cut 1 base from V and 6 bases from J, with 12 bases between. Germline V gene sequence: CDR1 SGHTA, CDR2 FQGNSA. CDR3 bases: TGTGCCAGCAGCTTAGTGGACCGGTCTGATGGCTACACCTTC. It codes for CASSLVDRSDGYTF.

The rearrangement links TRBV18 to TRBJ1-1; no reliable D call. The CDR3 covers 12 residues. Trimming cost V 1 base and J 10 bases, with 10 bases left between them. Germline-derived CDR1 and CDR2 are KGHSH and LQKENI. The chain's CDR3 is CASSPQRERAFF. For the CDR3, the DNA is TGTGCCAGCTCACCACAGCGGGAACGAGCTTTCTTT. Full variable domain (outside the CDR3, taken from reference TRBV18 and TRBJ1-1): NAGVMQNPRHLVRRRGQEARLRCSPMKGHSHVYWYRQLPEEGLKFMVYLQKENIIDESGMPKERFSAEFPKEGPSILRIQQVVRGDSAAYFCASSPQRERAFFGQGTRLTVV.

The chain carries TRBV7-2 and TRBJ1-2; 8 bases are shared with TRBD1. The junction had 7 bases not matched to a gene; V was cut back by 5 bases and J by 2 bases. This CDR3 has 15 amino acids. Germline V gene sequence: CDR1 SGHTA, CDR2 FQGNSA. The CDR3 nucleotides are TGTGCCAGCAGCCAGGACAGGGCGACCAACTATGGCTACACCTTC. Protein sequence: CASSQDRATNYGYTF.

This clonotype appeared many times. The V gene is TRBV7-2, the J gene TRBJ2-1; 8 bases fit TRBD2. CDR1 is SGHTA and CDR2 is FQGNSA in the germline V gene. V gave up 1 base and J gave up 2 bases; unmatched junction bases: 1. The CDR3 has 15 amino acids. The chain's CDR3 is CASSLGGRPYNEQFF. CDR3 nucleotide sequence: TGTGCCAGCAGCTTAGGCGGGAGGCCCTACAATGAGCAGTTCTTC.

The chain uses TRBV30 and TRBJ2-2; D call uncertain. The CDR3 spans 13 residues. Trimming stripped 3 bases from V and 4 bases from J, with 9 bases between. CDR1 is GTSNPN, CDR2 SVGIG, per germline (reference sequence). The DNA of the CDR3 is TGTGCCTGGAGGACCGTCGGCACCGGGGAGCTGTTTTTT. Translating gives CAWRTVGTGELFF.